What follows is one T cell receptor beta chain and its context. Its antigen is not known. A single base separates this from a much larger clone, so it may be a read error. The data stem from a study of blood T cells in healthy people across ages. Isolated per sample were at least 6.5 million PBMCs. General observations from the study: Strongly correlated with naive T cell percentage was TCR beta diversity.

It was with a sample-barcoded 5' primer and a J-beta primer mix that a second PCR of about 6 to 12 cycles was run. Each CDR3 protein gets one entry after TCRdb re-called the 5' RACE reads with MiXCR. The sample includes about 1.1 million distinct CDR3 sequences, 30% to 40% of them seen just once. There are 15 residues in the CDR3. Trimming took 6 bases from V and 13 from J, leaving 28 bases between them. CDR1 and CDR2 from the germline V gene are DFQATT and SNEGSKA (reference sequence). This chain uses TRBV20-1 with TRBJ2-1, with a weak D call TRBD1 (6 bases). The sequence came from a man younger than 30 in good health. Sequenced input: blood. CDR3: CSAPTFGGLQETQFF. CDR3 nucleotides: TGCAGTGCCCCAACGTTTGGGGGCCTACAAGAGACCCAGTTCTTC.